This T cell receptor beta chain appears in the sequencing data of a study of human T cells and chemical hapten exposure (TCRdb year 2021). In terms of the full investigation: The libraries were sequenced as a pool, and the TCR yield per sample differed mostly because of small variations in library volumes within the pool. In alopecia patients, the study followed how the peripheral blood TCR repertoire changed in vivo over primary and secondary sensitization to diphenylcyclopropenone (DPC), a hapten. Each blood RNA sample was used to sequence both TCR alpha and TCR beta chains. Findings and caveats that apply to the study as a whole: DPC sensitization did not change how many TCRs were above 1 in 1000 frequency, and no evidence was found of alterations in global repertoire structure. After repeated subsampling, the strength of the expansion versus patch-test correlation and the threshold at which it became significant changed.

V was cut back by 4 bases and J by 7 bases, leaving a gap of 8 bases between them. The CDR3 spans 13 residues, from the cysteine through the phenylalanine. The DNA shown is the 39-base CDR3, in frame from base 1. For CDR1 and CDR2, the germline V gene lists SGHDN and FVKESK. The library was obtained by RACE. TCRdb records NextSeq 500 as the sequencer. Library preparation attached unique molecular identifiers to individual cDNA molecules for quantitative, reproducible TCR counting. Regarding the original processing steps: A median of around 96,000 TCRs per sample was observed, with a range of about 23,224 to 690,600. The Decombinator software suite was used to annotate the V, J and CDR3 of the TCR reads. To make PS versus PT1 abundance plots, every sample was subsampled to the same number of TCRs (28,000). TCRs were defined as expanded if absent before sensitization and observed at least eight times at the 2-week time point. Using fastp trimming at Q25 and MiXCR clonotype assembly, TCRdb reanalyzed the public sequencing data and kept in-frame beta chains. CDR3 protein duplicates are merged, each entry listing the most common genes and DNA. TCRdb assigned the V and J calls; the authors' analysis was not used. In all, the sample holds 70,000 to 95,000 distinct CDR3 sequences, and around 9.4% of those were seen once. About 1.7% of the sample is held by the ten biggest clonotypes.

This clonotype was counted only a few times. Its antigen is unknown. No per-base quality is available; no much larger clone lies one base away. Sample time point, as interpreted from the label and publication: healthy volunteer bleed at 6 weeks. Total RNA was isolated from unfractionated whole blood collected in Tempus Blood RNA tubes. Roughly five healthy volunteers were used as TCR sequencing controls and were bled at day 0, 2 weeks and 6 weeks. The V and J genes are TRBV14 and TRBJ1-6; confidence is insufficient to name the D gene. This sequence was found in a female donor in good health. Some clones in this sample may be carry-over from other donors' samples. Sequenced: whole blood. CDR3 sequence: CASSRVRNSPLHF. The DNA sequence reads TGTGCCAGCAGCCGGGTGAGAAATTCACCCCTCCACTTT.